This record looks at one TCR beta chain sequence and its context. Its target is not known. This sample stems from a study of beta chain features in type 1 diabetes. This CDR3 comprises 14 residues. The J segment lost 7 bases and the V segment lost 1 base, leaving 6 bases of the junction unmatched. The germline V gene has CDR1 SGHTA and CDR2 FQGTGA. Notes on the study in general: Among all four CD4+ subsets, Type 1 diabetes patients had TCRB CDR3s that were moderately but significantly shorter.

As every portion of the isolated RNA was reverse transcribed, the sequencing read expressed TCRB transcripts. TCRdb's copy holds only in-frame clones and misses some; the assay was immunoSEQ multiplex PCR. This sample carries 140,000 or so clones, 10% to 15% of them seen once, and the ten largest clones take around 1.2%. The source material was central memory CD4+ T cells from blood. The chain recombines TRBV7-3 with TRBJ2-5; 7 bases fit TRBD2. This sequence originates from a young man with type 1 diabetes. CDR3 sequence reads: CASSLNGLEPTQYF. CDR3 coding DNA: TGTGCCAGCAGCTTAAACGGACTAGAACCGACCCAGTACTTC.